This section outlines one T cell receptor beta chain sequence together with its context. No antigen is known for it. The CDR3 runs 16 residues. V was pared by 4 bases and J by 4 bases, with 19 bases between. Germline CDR1 MNHEY, CDR2 SVGAGI. The data were taken from a study of cytomegalovirus exposure and HLA in healthy donors. Study summary: The 120 or so validation repertoires were produced on the same platform as the approximately 670 repertoires of the first cohort. This was reported in a later analysis. Points from the study as a whole: Cytomegalovirus association was listed for 150 or so TCR beta chains. Rarity held for most TCR sequences, but there were some public TCRs that occurred in many donors. Accounts indicate the classifier identified cytomegalovirus status with strong specificity and sensitivity.

The method was immunoSEQ multiplex PCR; TCRdb's version includes in-frame clones alone and lacks a portion of them. The repertoire holds fewer than 400,000 clones, with roughly 86% as singletons. This sequence was found in a man aged 25-45 years in good health and CMV-seronegative. The chain carries TRBV6-5 and TRBJ1-1; weak D call: TRBD1 (5 bases). The sample consisted of PBMCs. The CDR3 region has the DNA TGTGCCAGCAGTTGGGAGGCCGGGGCGACTGGCACTGAAGCTTTCTTT. Its protein is CASSWEAGATGTEAFF.